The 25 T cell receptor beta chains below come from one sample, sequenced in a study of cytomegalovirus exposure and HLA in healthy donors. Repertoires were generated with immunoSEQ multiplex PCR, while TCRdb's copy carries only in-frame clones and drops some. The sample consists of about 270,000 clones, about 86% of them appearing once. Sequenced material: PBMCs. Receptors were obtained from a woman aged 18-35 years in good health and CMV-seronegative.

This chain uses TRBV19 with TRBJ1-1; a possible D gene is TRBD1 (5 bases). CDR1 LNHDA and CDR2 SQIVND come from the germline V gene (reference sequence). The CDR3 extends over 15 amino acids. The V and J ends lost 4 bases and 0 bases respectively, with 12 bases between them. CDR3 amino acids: CASSTGTGVNTEAFF. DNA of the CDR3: TGTGCCAGTAGTACTGGGACGGGGGTGAACACTGAAGCTTTCTTT.

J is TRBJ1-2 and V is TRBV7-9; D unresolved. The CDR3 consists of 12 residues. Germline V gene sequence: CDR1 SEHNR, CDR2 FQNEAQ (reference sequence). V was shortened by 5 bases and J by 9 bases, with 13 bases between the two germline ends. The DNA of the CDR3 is TGTGCCAGCAGCCCCCGAGAGACACGCTACACCTTC. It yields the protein CASSPRETRYTF.

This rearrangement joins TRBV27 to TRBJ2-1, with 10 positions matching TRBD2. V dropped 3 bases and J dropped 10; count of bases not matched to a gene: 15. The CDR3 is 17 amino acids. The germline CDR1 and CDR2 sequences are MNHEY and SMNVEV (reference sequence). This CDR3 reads CASSLISGLAAWGEQFF. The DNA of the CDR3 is TGTGCCAGCAGTTTGATTAGCGGACTAGCGGCCTGGGGCGAGCAGTTCTTC.

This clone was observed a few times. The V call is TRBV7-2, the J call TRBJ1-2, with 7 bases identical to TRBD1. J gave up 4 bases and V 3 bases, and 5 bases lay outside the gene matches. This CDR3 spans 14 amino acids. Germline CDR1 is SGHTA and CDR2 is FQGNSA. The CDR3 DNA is TGTGCCAGCAGCTTTGACAGGGACGGCTATGGCTACACCTTC. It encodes CASSFDRDGYGYTF.

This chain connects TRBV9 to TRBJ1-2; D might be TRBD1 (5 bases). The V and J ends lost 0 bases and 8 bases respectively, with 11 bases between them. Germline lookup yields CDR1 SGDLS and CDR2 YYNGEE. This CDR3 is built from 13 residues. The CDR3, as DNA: TGTGCCAGCAGCGTAGTCCCGGGGGTCGGCTACACCTTC. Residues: CASSVVPGVGYTF.

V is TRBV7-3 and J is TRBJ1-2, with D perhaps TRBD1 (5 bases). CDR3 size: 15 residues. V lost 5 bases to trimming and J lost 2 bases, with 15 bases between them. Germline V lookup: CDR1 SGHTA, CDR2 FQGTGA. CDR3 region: CASSPGQGENYGYTF. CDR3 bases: TGTGCCAGCAGCCCCGGTCAGGGCGAGAACTATGGCTACACCTTC.

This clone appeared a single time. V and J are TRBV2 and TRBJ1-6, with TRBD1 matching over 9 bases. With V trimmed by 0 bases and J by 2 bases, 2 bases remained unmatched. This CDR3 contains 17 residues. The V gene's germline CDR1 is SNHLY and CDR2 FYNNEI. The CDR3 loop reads CASSEATGGPYNSPLHF. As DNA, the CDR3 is TGTGCCAGCAGTGAAGCAACAGGGGGCCCCTATAATTCACCCCTCCACTTT. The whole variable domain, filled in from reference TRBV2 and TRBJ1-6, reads EPEVTQTPSHQVTQMGQEVILRCVPISNHLYFYWYRQILGQKVEFLVSFYNNEISEKSEIFDDQFSVERPDGSNFTLKIRSTKLEDSAMYFCASSEATGGPYNSPLHFGNGTRLTVT.

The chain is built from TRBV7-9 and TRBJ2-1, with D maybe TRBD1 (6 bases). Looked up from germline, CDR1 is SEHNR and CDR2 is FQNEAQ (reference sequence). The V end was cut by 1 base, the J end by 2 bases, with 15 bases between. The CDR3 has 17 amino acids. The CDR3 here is CASSLGTWTATYNEQFF. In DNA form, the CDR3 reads TGTGCCAGCAGCTTAGGGACCTGGACAGCCACCTACAATGAGCAGTTCTTC. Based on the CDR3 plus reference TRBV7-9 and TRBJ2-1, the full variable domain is DTGVSQNPRHKITKRGQNVTFRCDPISEHNRLYWYRQTLGQGPEFLTYFQNEAQLEKSRLLSDRFSAERPKGSFSTLEIQRTEQGDSAMYLCASSLGTWTATYNEQFFGPGTRLTVL.

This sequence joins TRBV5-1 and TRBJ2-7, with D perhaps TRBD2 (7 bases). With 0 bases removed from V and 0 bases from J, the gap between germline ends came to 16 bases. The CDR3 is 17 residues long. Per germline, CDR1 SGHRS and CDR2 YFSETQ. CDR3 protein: CASSLAGAGAPSYEQYF. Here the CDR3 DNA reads TGCGCCAGCAGCTTGGCCGGGGCGGGGGCACCCTCCTACGAGCAGTACTTC. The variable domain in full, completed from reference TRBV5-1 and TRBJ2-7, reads KAGVTQTPRYLIKTRGQQVTLSCSPISGHRSVSWYQQTPGQGLQFLFEYFSETQRNKGNFPGRFSGRQFSNSRSEMNVSTLELGDSALYLCASSLAGAGAPSYEQYFGPGTRLTVT.

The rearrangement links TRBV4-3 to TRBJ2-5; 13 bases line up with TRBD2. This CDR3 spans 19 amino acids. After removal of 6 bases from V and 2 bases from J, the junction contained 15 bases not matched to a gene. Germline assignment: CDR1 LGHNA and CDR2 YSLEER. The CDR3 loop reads CASRLRLRTSGGTQETQYF. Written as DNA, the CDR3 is TGCGCCAGCAGACTCAGACTACGGACTAGCGGGGGAACGCAAGAGACCCAGTACTTC.

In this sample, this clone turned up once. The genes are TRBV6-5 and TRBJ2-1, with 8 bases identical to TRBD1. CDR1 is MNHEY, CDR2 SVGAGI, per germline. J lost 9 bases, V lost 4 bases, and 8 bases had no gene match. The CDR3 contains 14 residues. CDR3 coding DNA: TGTGCCAGCAGTTCCGGACAGGGTTGGATTGAGCAGTTCTTC. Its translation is CASSSGQGWIEQFF.

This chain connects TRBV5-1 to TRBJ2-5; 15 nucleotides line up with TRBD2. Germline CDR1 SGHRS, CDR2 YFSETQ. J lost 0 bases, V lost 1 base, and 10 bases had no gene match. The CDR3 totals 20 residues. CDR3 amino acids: CASSLKPPRTSGGDQETQYF. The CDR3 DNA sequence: TGCGCCAGCAGCTTGAAACCCCCACGGACTAGCGGGGGGGACCAAGAGACCCAGTACTTC.

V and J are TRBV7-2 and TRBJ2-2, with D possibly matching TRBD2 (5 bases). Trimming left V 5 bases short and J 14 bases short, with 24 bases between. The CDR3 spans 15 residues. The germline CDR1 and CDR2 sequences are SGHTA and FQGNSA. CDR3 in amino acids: CASSPTSRDLVALFF. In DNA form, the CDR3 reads TGTGCCAGCAGCCCAACTAGTCGGGATTTGGTGGCACTGTTTTTT.

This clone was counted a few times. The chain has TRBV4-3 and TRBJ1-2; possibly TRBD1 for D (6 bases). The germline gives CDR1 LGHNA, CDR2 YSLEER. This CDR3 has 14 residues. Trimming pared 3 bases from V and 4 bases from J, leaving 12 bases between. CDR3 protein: CASSQGQGSYGYTF. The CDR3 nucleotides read TGCGCCAGCAGCCAGGGACAAGGGAGCTATGGCTACACCTTC.

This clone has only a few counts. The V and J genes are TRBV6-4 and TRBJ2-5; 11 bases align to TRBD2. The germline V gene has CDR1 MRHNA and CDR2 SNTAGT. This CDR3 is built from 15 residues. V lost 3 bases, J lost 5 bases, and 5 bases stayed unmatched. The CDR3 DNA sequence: TGTGCCAGCAGTGATTTAGCGGGGGGGCCGGAGACCCAGTACTTC. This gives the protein CASSDLAGGPETQYF.

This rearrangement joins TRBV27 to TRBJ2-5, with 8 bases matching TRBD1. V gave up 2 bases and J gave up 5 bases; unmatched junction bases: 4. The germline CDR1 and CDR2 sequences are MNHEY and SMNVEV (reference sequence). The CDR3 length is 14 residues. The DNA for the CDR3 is TGTGCCAGCAGTTTAAGGCAGGGGGCGGAGACCCAGTACTTC. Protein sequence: CASSLRQGAETQYF.

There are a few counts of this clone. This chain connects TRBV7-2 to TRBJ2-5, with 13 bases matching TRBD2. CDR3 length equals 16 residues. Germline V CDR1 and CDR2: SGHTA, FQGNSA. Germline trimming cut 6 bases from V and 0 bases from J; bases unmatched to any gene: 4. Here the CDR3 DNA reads TGTGCCAGCAGTCGACTAGCGGGGGGTCACCAAGAGACCCAGTACTTC. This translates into CASSRLAGGHQETQYF.

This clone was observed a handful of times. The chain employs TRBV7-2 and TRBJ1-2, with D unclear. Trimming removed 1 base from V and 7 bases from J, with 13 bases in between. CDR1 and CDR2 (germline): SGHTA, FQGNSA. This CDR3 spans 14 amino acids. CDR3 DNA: TGTGCCAGCAGCTTAGACGTATACGGGAGTGGCTACACCTTC. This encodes CASSLDVYGSGYTF.

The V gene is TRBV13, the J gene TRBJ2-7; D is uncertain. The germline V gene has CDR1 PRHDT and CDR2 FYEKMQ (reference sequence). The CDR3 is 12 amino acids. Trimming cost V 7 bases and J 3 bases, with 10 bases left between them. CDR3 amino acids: CASTPSGYEQYF. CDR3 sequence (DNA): TGTGCCAGCACCCCCTCGGGCTACGAGCAGTACTTC.

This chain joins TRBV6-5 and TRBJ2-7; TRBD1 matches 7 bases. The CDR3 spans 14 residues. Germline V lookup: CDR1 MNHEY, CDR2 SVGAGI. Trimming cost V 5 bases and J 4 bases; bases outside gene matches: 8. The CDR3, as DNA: TGTGCCAGCAGTCCCTACAGGGGACGGTACGAGCAGTACTTC. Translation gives CASSPYRGRYEQYF.

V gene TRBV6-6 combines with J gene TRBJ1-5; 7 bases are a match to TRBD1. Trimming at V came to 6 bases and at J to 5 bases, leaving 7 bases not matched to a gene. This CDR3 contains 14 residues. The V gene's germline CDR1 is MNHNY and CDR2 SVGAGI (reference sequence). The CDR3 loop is CASSPGTDYQPQHF. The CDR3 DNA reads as TGTGCCAGCAGCCCCGGGACAGACTATCAGCCCCAGCATTTT.

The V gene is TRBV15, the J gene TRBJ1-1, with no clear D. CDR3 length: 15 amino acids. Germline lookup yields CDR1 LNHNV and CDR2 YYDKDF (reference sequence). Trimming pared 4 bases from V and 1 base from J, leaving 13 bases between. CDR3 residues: CATSKPLGGNTEAFF. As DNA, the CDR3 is TGTGCCACCAGCAAACCCCTGGGAGGGAACACTGAAGCTTTCTTT.

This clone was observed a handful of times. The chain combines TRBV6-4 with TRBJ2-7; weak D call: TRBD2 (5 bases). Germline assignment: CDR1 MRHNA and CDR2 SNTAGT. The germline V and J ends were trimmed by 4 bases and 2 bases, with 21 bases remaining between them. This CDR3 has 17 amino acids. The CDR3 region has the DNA TGTGCCAGCAGTGGACCCCTTGGGCGGAGGAACGCCTACGAGCAGTACTTC. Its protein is CASSGPLGRRNAYEQYF.

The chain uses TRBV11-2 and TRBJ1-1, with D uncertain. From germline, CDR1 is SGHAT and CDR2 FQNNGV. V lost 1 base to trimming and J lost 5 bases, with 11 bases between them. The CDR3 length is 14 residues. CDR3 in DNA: TGTGCCAGCAGCTTAGCTCCGGGTAGGACTGAAGCTTTCTTT. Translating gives CASSLAPGRTEAFF.

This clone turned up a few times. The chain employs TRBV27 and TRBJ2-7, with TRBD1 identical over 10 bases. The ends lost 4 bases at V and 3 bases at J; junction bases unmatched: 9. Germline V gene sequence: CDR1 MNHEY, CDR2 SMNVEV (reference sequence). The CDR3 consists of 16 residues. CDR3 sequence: CASSSNRQGAGYEQYF. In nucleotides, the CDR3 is TGTGCCAGCAGTTCAAACCGACAGGGGGCGGGCTACGAGCAGTACTTC.